These T cell receptor beta chains were read from a single sample in a study of T cell changes during pregnancy in multiple sclerosis. TCRdb's table, derived via immunoSEQ multiplex PCR, lists solely in-frame clones and lacks some. The sample lists 45,000 to 60,000 clones; 70% to 90% were seen once. This specimen consisted of peripheral blood, obtained in the first trimester of pregnancy. Every receptor here comes from a female donor with multiple sclerosis, enrolled in a pregnancy study. Both conserved end residues are part of each CDR3. The D gene is left open where the match is weak. Only part of the rows carry a size: once, few, many, or a class if the clone is expanded.

abundance	d_gene	v_gene	j_gene	CDR3nt	CDR3aa
-	TRBD1	TRBV2	TRBJ1-2	TGTGCCCGCCGGGACAGAGCTAACTATGGCTACACCTTC	CARRDRANYGYTF
-	-	TRBV30	TRBJ1-6	TGTGCCTGGAGTGTGACACATTCTTCACCCCTCCACTTT	CAWSVTHSSPLHF
once	-	TRBV5-1	TRBJ2-5	TGCGCCAGCAGCGTAAGGGCGGGATCAGAAGAGACCCAGTACTTC	CASSVRAGSEETQYF
-	-	TRBV19	TRBJ1-5	TGTGCCAGTAGTATTCTACAGGGTAGGGCTCAGCCCCAGCATTTT	CASSILQGRAQPQHF
-	TRBD1	TRBV2	TRBJ1-1	TGTGCCAGCAGTACCGGGACAGGGCCCACTGAAGCTTTCTTT	CASSTGTGPTEAFF
-	-	TRBV9	TRBJ1-5	TGTGCCAGCAGCGTAGATGAGGGTGATCAGCCCCAGCATTTT	CASSVDEGDQPQHF
-	-	TRBV25-1	TRBJ1-2	TGTGCCAGCAGTGAGTCCCTAGACAGTTCCCTCTATGGCTACACCTTC	CASSESLDSSLYGYTF
once	-	TRBV5-4	TRBJ2-1	TGTGCCAGCAGCTTGGACACGTCCTACAATGAGCAGTTCTTC	CASSLDTSYNEQFF
-	-	TRBV6-5	TRBJ2-2	TGTGCCAGCAGTTCGGGACTGAACACCGGGGAGCTGTTTTTT	CASSSGLNTGELFF
-	TRBD2	TRBV5-6	TRBJ2-3	TGTGCCAGCAGCCAAACTAGCGGGGGGGCCCCCCCCACAGATACGCAGTATTTT	CASSQTSGGAPPTDTQYF
-	TRBD1	TRBV29-1	TRBJ1-3	TGCAGCGTTGTAGACGACAGGGATAAAAACACCATATATTTT	CSVVDDRDKNTIYF
once	TRBD1	TRBV10-3	TRBJ2-3	TGTGCCATCAGTGGGACAGGGACGACAGATACGCAGTATTTT	CAISGTGTTDTQYF
-	-	TRBV10-3	TRBJ2-3	TGTGCCATCAGTGACACCCGAGCAGGAAGCACAGATACGCAGTATTTT	CAISDTRAGSTDTQYF
once	TRBD2	TRBV5-1	TRBJ2-5	TGCGCCAGCAATCGCGGGGGGGTGGAGGAGACCCAGTACTTC	CASNRGGVEETQYF
few	TRBD1	TRBV6-1	TRBJ1-1	TGTGCCAGCAGTGAAGGAGGTGTGACAGGGGCGATCCGGACTGAAGCTTTCTTT	CASSEGGVTGAIRTEAFF
-	-	TRBV5-1	TRBJ1-1	TGCGCCAGCAGACACCAGAACACTGAAGCTTTCTTT	CASRHQNTEAFF
-	-	TRBV6-1	TRBJ1-5	TGTGCCAGCAGCGCCACAGGGCCCAATCAGCCCCAGCATTTT	CASSATGPNQPQHF
-	-	TRBV29-1	TRBJ1-1	TGCAGCGTTGAACAGCAGGGGAACACTGAAGCTTTCTTT	CSVEQQGNTEAFF
-	-	TRBV6-1	TRBJ2-1	TGTGCCAGCAGCACGACAGGTACCTTCCACAATGAGCAGTTCTTC	CASSTTGTFHNEQFF
-	TRBD1	TRBV6-6	TRBJ2-7	TGTGCCAGCAGTTCTTTAGGACAGGGATACGAGCAGTACTTC	CASSSLGQGYEQYF
-	-	TRBV11-2	TRBJ2-1	TGTGCCAGCAGAAGCCTACAGGGAAGGGGGTATCCGTTCTTC	CASRSLQGRGYPFF
-	TRBD2	TRBV9	TRBJ2-3	TGTGCCAGCAGCGTAGGGACTAGCCCTTACACAGATACGCAGTATTTT	CASSVGTSPYTDTQYF
-	-	TRBV10-1	TRBJ1-1	TGCGCCAGCAGTGAGTCCCCAGGGAACACTGAAGCTTTCTTT	CASSESPGNTEAFF
-	-	TRBV7-9	TRBJ2-3	TGTGCCAGCAGAACAGCAGATACGCAGTATTTT	CASRTADTQYF
once	-	TRBV18	TRBJ1-1	TGTGCCAGCTCACCTGATATGGGGGGCACTGAAGCTTTCTTT	CASSPDMGGTEAFF
-	-	TRBV7-7	TRBJ2-5	TGTGCTAGCAGCAAGGGAGGTCAAGAGACCCAGTACTTC	CASSKGGQETQYF
-	-	TRBV30	TRBJ1-3	TGTGCCTGGGCGTTACGGGGAGGGAACACCATATATTTT	CAWALRGGNTIYF
-	TRBD2	TRBV6-1	TRBJ2-1	TGTGCCAGCAGTGAAACTAGCGGGGGGTACAATGAGCAGTTCTTC	CASSETSGGYNEQFF
-	-	TRBV11-3	TRBJ2-2	TGTGCCAGCAGCCCTGGAGGGGACGGTGACACCGGGGAGCTGTTTTTT	CASSPGGDGDTGELFF
once	TRBD1	TRBV30	TRBJ1-1	TGTGCCTGGGGGACAGGGGAATGGTACACTGAAGCTTTCTTT	CAWGTGEWYTEAFF
-	-	TRBV5-1	TRBJ2-7	TGCGCCAGCAGCTTGGGCCCCGGGGTCGAGCAGTACTTC	CASSLGPGVEQYF
-	TRBD2	TRBV2	TRBJ2-7	TGTGCCAGCAGTTCCACTAGCGGGGGATGGTACGAGCAGTACTTC	CASSSTSGGWYEQYF
-	-	TRBV6-5	TRBJ1-1	TGTGCCAGCAGTTATTCGGGATCGGGGACAAACACTGAAGCTTTCTTT	CASSYSGSGTNTEAFF
few	TRBD1	TRBV7-3	TRBJ2-3	TGTGCCAGCAGCTTACAACCCGTCGGGACAGGGATCACAGATACGCAGTATTTT	CASSLQPVGTGITDTQYF
few	-	TRBV15	TRBJ1-4	TGTGCCACCAGCAGAGATAGGGAGGCTGAAAAACTGTTTTTT	CATSRDREAEKLFF
-	TRBD1	TRBV2	TRBJ2-2	TGTGCCAGCACTGCCCTACTTTTCGGACAGGAGCTCACCGGGGAGCTGTTTTTT	CASTALLFGQELTGELFF
few	TRBD1	TRBV6-1	TRBJ1-4	TGTGCCAGCAGTGAAGGGGGGACAGGGGGAGAAAAACTGTTTTTT	CASSEGGTGGEKLFF
-	-	TRBV29-1	TRBJ1-2	TGCAGCGTCGCCCCCGGGGGGGTCTTCTATGGCTACACCTTC	CSVAPGGVFYGYTF
once	-	TRBV7-2	TRBJ1-2	TGTGCCAGCAGCGCGCGGGACCCCTGGGGTTACACCTTC	CASSARDPWGYTF
-	-	TRBV29-1	TRBJ1-2	TGCAGCGTTGGAGTAGATTGGGGCTACACCTTC	CSVGVDWGYTF
-	-	TRBV5-1	TRBJ2-7	TGCGCCAGCAGCTCAGGGGGGACAGTCGGATTCGAGCAGTACTTC	CASSSGGTVGFEQYF
-	-	TRBV4-2	TRBJ1-3	TGTGCCAGCAGCCAGTACGGAGGGACTGGAAACACCATATATTTT	CASSQYGGTGNTIYF
once	-	TRBV7-3	TRBJ2-5	TGTGCCAGCAGCTTAGACTATTCCGAGACCCAGTACTTC	CASSLDYSETQYF
once	TRBD2	TRBV30	TRBJ2-7	TGTGCCGGGACCCGGGGGGTTATGGAGCAGTACTTC	CAGTRGVMEQYF
-	-	TRBV5-5	TRBJ1-4	TGTGCCAGCAGCTTTTCGATGGGCATAGATGAAAAACTGTTTTTT	CASSFSMGIDEKLFF
-	-	TRBV20-1	TRBJ2-5	TGCAGTGTCAACCGGGAGACCCAGTACTTC	CSVNRETQYF
-	-	TRBV13	TRBJ1-2	TGTGCCAGCAGCTTATCGTGGGAGGGCTACACCTTC	CASSLSWEGYTF
-	-	TRBV30	TRBJ1-6	TGTGCCTGGAGTGAGCAACAGGGATCACCCCTCCACTTT	CAWSEQQGSPLHF
-	-	TRBV5-1	TRBJ2-7	TGCGCCAGCAGCTTGGCCGGGGAGCACTACGAGCAGTACTTC	CASSLAGEHYEQYF
once	TRBD2	TRBV30	TRBJ2-5	TGTGCCTGGAGTTCCCCCCGACTAGCGGGGGGTAGAGAGACCCAGTACTTC	CAWSSPRLAGGRETQYF
-	-	TRBV4-3	TRBJ1-1	TGCGCCAGCAGCCAAGGGGTCGGAAGGACACTCACTGAAGCTTTCTTT	CASSQGVGRTLTEAFF
-	TRBD1	TRBV2	TRBJ1-2	TGTGCCAGCAGTGCCCCTCCGGGACAGGGGGTTCCCCGGAGCTATGGCTACACCTTC	CASSAPPGQGVPRSYGYTF